Following are 29 T cell receptor beta chains from one sample sequenced in a study of CD8 T cells in Susac syndrome. Random-hexamer reverse transcription was applied to roughly 0.45 to 1 ug RNA. MiXCR, run by TCRdb on the immunoSEQ multiplex PCR reads, gives a single entry per CDR3 protein. This table has 130,000 to 150,000 distinct CDR3 sequences, about 93% appearing once. The specimen was CD8+ T cells from PBMCs. These receptors came from a human donor in good health.

The count of this clonotype is one. This sequence joins TRBV27 and TRBJ2-7; TRBD2 agrees at 9 bases. Germline CDR1 is MNHEY and CDR2 is SMNVEV (reference sequence). V trimming: 2 bases; J trimming: 3 bases; junction bases outside the gene matches: 2. The CDR3 totals 14 residues. The CDR3 DNA is TGTGCCAGCAGTTTAGGGCGGGAGGGCTACGAGCAGTACTTC. It is translated as CASSLGREGYEQYF.

The chain is built from TRBV20-1 and TRBJ1-1; D is undetermined. Trimming removed 0 bases at V and 0 bases at J, with 8 bases between. The germline V gene encodes CDR1 DFQATT and CDR2 SNEGSKA (reference sequence). The CDR3 runs 14 residues. The CDR3: CSARDDQLNTEAFF. The DNA for the CDR3 is TGCAGTGCTAGAGATGACCAGCTGAACACTGAAGCTTTCTTT.

The chain carries TRBV27 and TRBJ1-2, with D possibly matching TRBD1 (5 bases). This CDR3 is 11 amino acids long. V lost 6 bases and J lost 8, with 10 bases in between. Germline CDR1 MNHEY, CDR2 SMNVEV (reference sequence). The CDR3 sequence: CASSQGRGYTF. In DNA, the CDR3 is TGTGCCAGCAGCCAGGGAAGAGGCTACACCTTC.

In the case of this clonotype: One end of the junction does not line up with germline, which may come from a read error. This rearrangement joins TRBV29-1 to TRBJ2-1; no definite D call. Germline loops: CDR1 SQVTM, CDR2 ANQGSEA. There are 9 residues in the CDR3. CDR3 in amino acids: CSADNKQFF. The CDR3 DNA follows: TGCAGCGCCGACAATAAGCAGTTCTTC.

The V call is TRBV20-1, the J call TRBJ2-3, with D unresolved. Trimming took off 5 bases at V and 4 bases at J, with 13 bases between the two ends. The CDR3 consists of 13 residues. Per germline, CDR1 DFQATT and CDR2 SNEGSKA (reference sequence). CDR3 in amino acids: CSASQGGPDTQYF. The CDR3, as DNA: TGCAGTGCTTCGCAAGGTGGGCCAGATACGCAGTATTTT.

The chain employs TRBV9 and TRBJ2-7; D gene ambiguous. This CDR3 has 12 amino acids. Germline CDR1 reads SGDLS; CDR2 reads YYNGEE. Trimming stripped 4 bases from V and 6 bases from J, with 11 bases between. CDR3 DNA: TGTGCCAGCAGCTCCCCAAGCCCCGAGCAGTACTTC. Translated, it gives CASSSPSPEQYF.

The chain joins TRBV7-2 to TRBJ2-7; 8 nucleotides line up with TRBD2. The CDR3 spans 14 residues. Losses at the gene ends were 5 bases for V and 1 base for J; bases not matched to a gene: 4. Germline loops: CDR1 SGHTA, CDR2 FQGNSA. In DNA, the CDR3 is TGTGCCAGCAGCCATGGACTAGCTTCCTACGAGCAGTACTTC. It translates to CASSHGLASYEQYF.

CDR3 amino acids: CASSTRGGYEQYF. The CDR3, as DNA: TGTGCCAGCAGTACCCGGGGCGGTTACGAGCAGTACTTC. This chain uses TRBV27 with TRBJ2-7; D may correspond to TRBD1 or TRBD2 (5 bases each). This CDR3 spans 13 amino acids. Looked up from germline, CDR1 is MNHEY and CDR2 is SMNVEV (reference sequence). V lost 5 bases to trimming and J lost 4 bases, with 12 bases between them.

The V and J genes are TRBV20-1 and TRBJ1-1; a possible D gene is TRBD1 (5 bases). The V end was cut by 4 bases, the J end by 1 base, with 19 bases between. The germline V gene encodes CDR1 DFQATT and CDR2 SNEGSKA (reference sequence). There are 16 residues in the CDR3. CDR3 loop: CSAMASRDGGNTEAFF. CDR3 coding DNA: TGCAGTGCTATGGCGTCCCGTGATGGGGGGAACACTGAAGCTTTCTTT.

The chain employs TRBV12-3 or TRBV12-4 and TRBJ2-7; D may be TRBD1 (6 bases). The CDR3 has 13 residues. V was cut by 5 bases and J by 3 bases, with 11 bases left in between. CDR3 coding DNA: TGTGCCAGCAGTCCAGGACAGTTCTACGAGCAGTACTTC. This translates into CASSPGQFYEQYF.

V usage is TRBV7-8 and J usage is TRBJ2-1, with D possibly matching TRBD1 (7 bases). V was pared by 5 bases and J by 7 bases, with 21 bases between. CDR3 length: 16 residues. Germline CDR1 SGHVS, CDR2 FQNEAQ. The CDR3 DNA reads as TGTGCCAGCAGCCCCGAGGAGGGGGCCAACCCTAATGAGCAGTTCTTC. Its protein product is CASSPEEGANPNEQFF.

This clonotype was recorded a few times. The rearrangement joins TRBV20-1 to TRBJ2-7, with a weak D call TRBD2 (6 bases). Germline values: CDR1 DFQATT, CDR2 SNEGSKA (reference sequence). This CDR3 contains 15 residues. V was cut by 5 bases and J by 3 bases, with 20 bases left in between. The CDR3 region is CSAGSRREGHYEQYF. CDR3 DNA: TGCAGTGCTGGGTCTCGGCGGGAAGGCCACTACGAGCAGTACTTC.

The rearrangement joins TRBV4-3 to TRBJ1-1; unclear D gene. This CDR3 has 15 amino acids. Trimming removed 4 bases at V and 2 bases at J, with 14 bases between. CDR1 and CDR2 from the germline V gene are LGHNA and YSLEER. The CDR3 region is CASSLGMASNTEAFF. As DNA, the CDR3 is TGCGCCAGCAGCCTCGGCATGGCGTCCAACACTGAAGCTTTCTTT.

The gene calls are TRBV30 and TRBJ2-1, with D hard to call. Trimming shortened V by 2 bases and J by 7 bases, and 9 bases separated the two germline ends. The CDR3 has 12 residues. Per the germline V gene, CDR1 is GTSNPN and CDR2 is SVGIG (reference sequence). In nucleotides, the CDR3 is TGTGCCTGGAGTCACCTGACTAATGAGCAGTTCTTC. Its translation is CAWSHLTNEQFF.

V and J are TRBV29-1 and TRBJ2-5; TRBD2 aligns across 11 bases. The ends lost 5 bases at V and 5 bases at J; junction bases unmatched: 7. The CDR3 totals 14 residues. The germline V gene encodes CDR1 SQVTM and CDR2 ANQGSEA. The CDR3 DNA sequence: TGCAGCGTTACACTAGCGGGAGTGGTGGAGACCCAGTACTTC. Translation gives CSVTLAGVVETQYF.

The chain carries TRBV28 and TRBJ2-7; 7 bases fit TRBD2. This CDR3 is built from 14 residues. The V gene's germline CDR1 is MDHEN and CDR2 SYDVKM. V gave up 5 bases and J gave up 3 bases; unmatched junction bases: 7. CDR3 in DNA: TGTGCCAGCAGTCTCCGGGGGGAGAACTACGAGCAGTACTTC. This translates into CASSLRGENYEQYF.

The rearrangement joins TRBV27 to TRBJ2-1, with D perhaps matching TRBD1 (6 bases). Deletions cut 2 bases from V and 6 bases from J, with 17 bases between. In germline, CDR1 is MNHEY, CDR2 SMNVEV (reference sequence). The CDR3 consists of 16 residues. CDR3: CASSLSYPGACNEQFF. The CDR3 bases are TGTGCCAGCAGTTTAAGTTATCCAGGGGCCTGCAATGAGCAGTTCTTC.

J is TRBJ2-1 and V is TRBV28; maybe TRBD2 (6 bases). Trimming cost V 8 bases and J 6 bases, with 17 bases left between them. Germline-derived CDR1 and CDR2 are MDHEN and SYDVKM. The CDR3 has 14 amino acids. The CDR3 DNA follows: TGTGCCAGCGTATCCGCAGGGACTTCCAATGAGCAGTTCTTC. Protein: CASVSAGTSNEQFF.

The genes are TRBV29-1 and TRBJ1-5; no definite D call. This CDR3 is 12 amino acids long. Germline-derived CDR1 and CDR2 are SQVTM and ANQGSEA. V lost 4 bases to trimming and J lost 4 bases, with 8 bases between them. The CDR3 here is CSVADGNQPQHF. CDR3 DNA: TGCAGCGTTGCGGACGGGAATCAGCCCCAGCATTTT.

The chain combines TRBV3-1 with TRBJ2-1, with TRBD2 matching over 13 bases. Germline V gene lookup returns CDR1 LGHDT and CDR2 YNNKEL (reference sequence). V was clipped by 4 bases and J by 6 bases; unmatched bases: 12. CDR3 length: 18 amino acids. In DNA, the CDR3 is TGTGCCAGCAGCCCCGTAGGGATCACTAGCGGGAGGGCCAATGAGCAGTTCTTC. Translation: CASSPVGITSGRANEQFF.

The CDR3 sequence is CASSASPKGNEQFF. CDR3 DNA sequence: TGTGCCAGCAGTGCCTCCCCCAAGGGGAATGAGCAGTTCTTC. This chain uses TRBV6-2 or TRBV6-3 with TRBJ2-1, with TRBD1 as a possible D gene (5 bases). The CDR3 has 14 amino acids. Germline assignment: CDR1 MNHEY and CDR2 SVGEGT. V dropped 5 bases and J dropped 7 bases, with 15 bases sitting between them.

The chain combines TRBV27 with TRBJ2-4; D possibly corresponds to TRBD2 (6 bases). V lost 6 bases and J 8 bases, leaving 14 bases between the germline ends. CDR3 length equals 13 residues. Germline V CDR1 and CDR2: MNHEY, SMNVEV (reference sequence). The CDR3: CASSPNGGDIQYF. The CDR3 coding sequence is TGTGCCAGCAGCCCCAACGGAGGGGACATTCAGTACTTC.

This clonotype was recorded once. V usage is TRBV6-6 and J usage is TRBJ2-5, with a possible D match to TRBD2 (5 bases). This CDR3 is built from 12 residues. Looked up from germline, CDR1 is MNHNY and CDR2 is SVGAGI (reference sequence). V lost 8 bases and J 2 bases, leaving 9 bases between the germline ends. DNA of the CDR3: TGTGCCAGCTCGGGAACACAAGAGACCCAGTACTTC. Amino acid sequence: CASSGTQETQYF.

The chain couples TRBV29-1 to TRBJ2-7; TRBD2 aligns across 9 bases. This CDR3 has 14 amino acids. Germline V gives CDR1 SQVTM, CDR2 ANQGSEA. V shed 4 bases, J shed 2 bases, and the junction held 6 bases outside the gene matches. For the CDR3, the DNA is TGCAGCGTTGTCGCTAGCGGGAATACCTACGAGCAGTACTTC. Translating it yields CSVVASGNTYEQYF.

The chain combines TRBV20-1 with TRBJ2-1; D gene ambiguous. This CDR3 has 13 amino acids. Trimming left V 5 bases short and J 1 base short, with 9 bases between. Germline CDR1 reads DFQATT; CDR2 reads SNEGSKA (reference sequence). The CDR3 protein is CSAYRPSYNEQFF. DNA for the CDR3: TGCAGTGCTTACCGCCCTTCCTACAATGAGCAGTTCTTC.

The chain uses TRBV6-1 and TRBJ1-1, with 7 positions matching TRBD1. The CDR3 covers 12 residues. After removal of 8 bases from V and 5 bases from J, the junction contained 5 bases not matched to a gene. Germline CDR1 is MNHNS and CDR2 is SASEGT. The CDR3 nucleotides read TGTGCCAGCCGGCACAGGGGAACTGAAGCTTTCTTT. Translation gives CASRHRGTEAFF.

This chain joins TRBV7-6 and TRBJ2-1; TRBD1 agrees at 7 bases. CDR3 length: 14 residues. Germline V gene sequence: CDR1 SGHVS, CDR2 FNYEAQ. The J segment lost 4 bases and the V segment lost 5 bases, leaving 5 bases of the junction unmatched. As DNA, the CDR3 is TGTGCCAGCAGCCCAGGGGGAGCTTACAATGAGCAGTTCTTC. Translating gives CASSPGGAYNEQFF.

The chain uses TRBV5-1 and TRBJ1-2; 8 nucleotides agree with TRBD1. Unmatched junction bases numbered 2, after V lost 1 base and J lost 6 bases. The CDR3 spans 13 residues. Germline lookup yields CDR1 SGHRS and CDR2 YFSETQ. The DNA for the CDR3 is TGCGCCAGCAGCTTGACAGGGGGGCATGGCTACACCTTC. Its protein is CASSLTGGHGYTF.

DNA for the CDR3: TGTGCCTGGAGTGTAGGCGGACTATACGAGCAGTACTTC. It codes for CAWSVGGLYEQYF. This chain joins TRBV30 and TRBJ2-7, with a tentative D call TRBD2 (6 bases). CDR3 length equals 13 residues. Trimming shortened V by 0 bases and J by 4 bases, and 10 bases separated the two germline ends. Germline CDR1 and CDR2: GTSNPN and SVGIG (reference sequence). The full variable domain, with the rest looked up from reference TRBV30 and TRBJ2-7, is SQTIHQWPATLVQPVGSPLSLECTVEGTSNPNLYWYRQAAGRGLQLLFYSVGIGQISSEVPQNLSASRPQDRQFILSSKKLLLSDSGFYLCAWSVGGLYEQYFGPGTRLTVT.